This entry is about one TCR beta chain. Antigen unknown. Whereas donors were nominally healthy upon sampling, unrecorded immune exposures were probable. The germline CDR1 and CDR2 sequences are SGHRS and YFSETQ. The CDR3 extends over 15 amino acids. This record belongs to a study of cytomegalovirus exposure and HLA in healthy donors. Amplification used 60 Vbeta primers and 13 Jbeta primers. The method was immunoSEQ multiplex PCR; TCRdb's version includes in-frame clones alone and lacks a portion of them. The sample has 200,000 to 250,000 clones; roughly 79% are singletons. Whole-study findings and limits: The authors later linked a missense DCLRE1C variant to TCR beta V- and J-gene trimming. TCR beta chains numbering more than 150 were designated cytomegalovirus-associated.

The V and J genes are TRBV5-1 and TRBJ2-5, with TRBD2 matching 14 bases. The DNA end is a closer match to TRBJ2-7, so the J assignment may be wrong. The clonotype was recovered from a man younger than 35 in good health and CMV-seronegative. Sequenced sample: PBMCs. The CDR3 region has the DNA TGCGCCAGCAGCCTAGGGACTAGCGGGAGCTACGAGCAGTACTTC. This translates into CASSLGTSGSYEQYF.